This entry lists 23 T cell receptor beta chains sequenced from one sample in a study of CD8+CD57+ T cells in acquired aplastic anemia. TCR beta VDJ combinations and CDR3 sequences were profiled from genomic DNA. TCRdb passed the reads through MiXCR, listing each CDR3 protein once. Of 450,000 to 600,000 distinct CDR3 sequences in the sample, roughly 34% are singletons; the top ten hold roughly 0.8%. Only patients with CD8+CD57+ cell expansion on flow cytometry were chosen for sequencing. The specimen was sorted CD4+, CD8+, or CD8+CD57+ T cells (not recorded which) from PBMCs. The receptors derive from a human donor with aplastic anemia.

This clonotype was seen ten or more times. V is TRBV29-1 and J is TRBJ1-2; 9 positions agree with TRBD1. The CDR3 covers 13 residues. Losses at the gene ends were 5 bases for V and 5 bases for J; bases not matched to a gene: 6. Germline lookup yields CDR1 SQVTM and CDR2 ANQGSEA. The CDR3 here is CSVRTGVGYGYTF. Written as DNA, the CDR3 is TGCAGCGTTAGGACAGGGGTAGGGTATGGCTACACCTTC.

The chain uses TRBV20-1 and TRBJ2-5; D is perhaps TRBD1 or TRBD2 (5 bases each). The V end was cut by 5 bases, the J end by 1 base, with 11 bases between. Germline values: CDR1 DFQATT, CDR2 SNEGSKA (reference sequence). The CDR3 spans 13 residues. CDR3 in DNA: TGCAGTGCTGAGAGGGGCGTCCAAGAGACCCAGTACTTC. Its translation: CSAERGVQETQYF.

This clonotype was recorded a few times. The chain links TRBV7-3 to TRBJ2-2; 7 bases are a match to TRBD1. Germline V lookup: CDR1 SGHTA, CDR2 FQGTGA. There are 16 residues in the CDR3. J gave up 0 bases and V 2 bases, and 3 bases lay outside the gene matches. DNA for the CDR3: TGTGCCAGCAGCTTATGGGACAGTACGAACACCGGGGAGCTGTTTTTT. Amino acids: CASSLWDSTNTGELFF.

About this clonotype itself: At one of its ends the junction is not consistent with the germline gene, which may arise from a read error. The J gene is TRBJ2-7, the V gene TRBV10-3; D gene unclear. CDR3 length equals 14 residues. Germline V CDR1 and CDR2: ENHRY, SYGVKD. Here the CDR3 reads CAVSEGLPGHEKYF. The CDR3 region has the DNA TGTGCCGTCAGTGAAGGCCTACCCGGGCACGAGAAGTACTTC.

The rearrangement uses TRBV6-1 and TRBJ1-5, with D tentatively TRBD1 (6 bases). With 5 bases removed from V and 6 bases from J, the gap between germline ends came to 17 bases. Germline V lookup: CDR1 MNHNS, CDR2 SASEGT. The CDR3 loop spans 15 amino acids. The CDR3 sequence is CASSIQGGFGQPQHF. CDR3 sequence (DNA): TGTGCCAGCAGTATACAGGGTGGCTTTGGTCAGCCCCAGCATTTT.

The chain uses TRBV4-1 and TRBJ1-1; D might be TRBD1 (5 bases). Trimming took 1 base from V and 1 from J, leaving 10 bases between them. CDR1 is MGHRA, CDR2 YSYEKL, per germline. The CDR3 is 15 amino acids. The CDR3 nucleotides read TGCGCCAGCAGCCAAGGGCAGGGAGGGAACACTGAAGCTTTCTTT. As protein: CASSQGQGGNTEAFF.

The chain combines TRBV5-6 with TRBJ1-2; D remains unclear. V dropped 2 bases and J dropped 1 base, with 12 bases sitting between them. Germline V gene sequence: CDR1 SGHDT, CDR2 YYEEEE. The CDR3 spans 15 residues. The CDR3 region has the DNA TGTGCCAGCAGCTTCTGGACTCTTCTTAACTATGGCTACACCTTC. Residues: CASSFWTLLNYGYTF.

This clonotype was detected only a few times. This chain uses TRBV5-8 with TRBJ2-7; D possibly corresponds to TRBD2 (6 bases). The germline V gene encodes CDR1 SGHTS and CDR2 YDEGEE. V was shortened by 7 bases and J by 6 bases, with 20 bases between the two germline ends. The CDR3 loop spans 14 amino acids. CDR3 nucleotide sequence: TGTGCCAGCGACCCCGGGAGTCCTCGGGGCGAGCAGTACTTC. Translated, it gives CASDPGSPRGEQYF.

The V call is TRBV5-1, the J call TRBJ2-2; D is perhaps TRBD1 (6 bases). V dropped 4 bases and J dropped 4 bases, with 11 bases sitting between them. This CDR3 region has 14 residues. The germline CDR1 and CDR2 sequences are SGHRS and YFSETQ. The CDR3 loop is CASSNGQSTGELFF. CDR3 sequence (DNA): TGCGCCAGCAGCAATGGACAGTCCACCGGGGAGCTGTTTTTT. The full variable domain, completed using reference TRBV5-1 and TRBJ2-2, is KAGVTQTPRYLIKTRGQQVTLSCSPISGHRSVSWYQQTPGQGLQFLFEYFSETQRNKGNFPGRFSGRQFSNSRSEMNVSTLELGDSALYLCASSNGQSTGELFFGEGSRLTVL.

This clonotype showed up just a few times. The V and J genes are TRBV5-1 and TRBJ2-5; no firm D call. V was cut by 3 bases and J by 3 bases, with 3 bases left in between. Germline loops: CDR1 SGHRS, CDR2 YFSETQ. This CDR3 has 11 residues. Here the CDR3 reads CASSWKETQYF. The CDR3 DNA reads as TGCGCCAGCAGCTGGAAAGAGACCCAGTACTTC.

Of note for this clonotype: This may be a read error, as it is one base from a much larger clone. The rearrangement links TRBV29-1 to TRBJ2-5, with D perhaps TRBD1 or TRBD2 (6 bases each). V lost 7 bases to trimming and J lost 7 bases, with 13 bases between them. Germline V gene lookup returns CDR1 SQVTM and CDR2 ANQGSEA. This CDR3 contains 11 residues. This CDR3 reads CSASEGGTQYF. Written as DNA, the CDR3 is TGCAGCGCCTCCGAGGGGGGGACCCAGTACTTC.

The table lists this clonotype with many counts. The chain couples TRBV10-3 to TRBJ1-2; tentatively, D is TRBD1 (6 bases). Trimming removed 2 bases at V and 4 bases at J, with 14 bases between. CDR1 is ENHRY, CDR2 SYGVKD, per germline. This CDR3 is built from 15 residues. The CDR3 nucleotides are TGTGCCATCAGTGAGCGCCAGGGGACTGCCTATGGCTACACCTTC. Translating it yields CAISERQGTAYGYTF.

V is TRBV20-1 and J is TRBJ2-1; TRBD1 or TRBD2 may be the D gene (5 bases each). Trimming took 4 bases from V and 4 from J, leaving 17 bases between them. The germline gives CDR1 DFQATT, CDR2 SNEGSKA (reference sequence). This CDR3 is 15 amino acids long. CDR3 residues: CSAKGPADLYNEQFF. CDR3 nucleotides: TGCAGTGCTAAGGGACCAGCGGACCTTTACAATGAGCAGTTCTTC.

The chain recombines TRBV6-1 with TRBJ1-2; D remains ambiguous. Between the trimmed V and J ends, which lost 2 bases and 4 bases, there was a span of 8 bases. In germline, CDR1 is MNHNS, CDR2 SASEGT. This CDR3 has 13 residues. The CDR3 DNA reads as TGTGCCAGCAGTGAATATGCGAGCTATGGCTACACCTTC. Encoded protein: CASSEYASYGYTF.

The chain carries TRBV25-1 and TRBJ2-1, with 8 bases fitting TRBD2. The germline V gene has CDR1 MGHDK and CDR2 SYGVNS. The CDR3 loop spans 15 amino acids. V trimming: 8 bases; J trimming: 6 bases; junction bases outside the gene matches: 12. This CDR3 is CASGPPGGGGNEQFF. CDR3 coding DNA: TGTGCCAGCGGCCCGCCGGGGGGGGGCGGCAATGAGCAGTTCTTC.

Concerning this clonotype: This clone may be a read error of a much larger clone one base away. The genes are TRBV19 and TRBJ1-5; D gene uncertain. Germline V gives CDR1 LNHDA, CDR2 SQIVND (reference sequence). The CDR3 is made up of 18 amino acids. CDR3 loop: CASSIMAAGVKGNQPQRF. The CDR3 region has the DNA TGTGCCAGTAGTATCATGGCAGCGGGAGTGAAAGGCAATCAGCCCCAGCGTTTT.

Turning to this clonotype: Since the CDR3 does not end with the conserved phenylalanine or tryptophan, this likely comes from a read error. The chain has TRBV25-1 and TRBJ1-5; a possible D gene is TRBD1 (5 bases). This CDR3 region has 16 residues. Trimming took off 9 bases at V and 2 bases at J, with 20 bases between the two ends. CDR1 MGHDK and CDR2 SYGVNS come from the germline V gene. CDR3 protein: CASPPVGAGGNQPQHL. Here the CDR3 DNA reads TGTGCCAGTCCCCCAGTCGGGGCCGGGGGCAATCAGCCCCAGCATCTT.

This sequence joins TRBV29-1 and TRBJ1-3; D gene unclear. The germline CDR1 and CDR2 sequences are SQVTM and ANQGSEA. CDR3 size: 12 residues. Trimming shortened V by 1 base and J by 4 bases, and 5 bases separated the two germline ends. The CDR3 loop is CSVEGIGNTIYF. As DNA, the CDR3 is TGCAGCGTTGAAGGGATCGGAAACACCATATATTTT.

The chain links TRBV29-1 to TRBJ2-7, with D unclear. V lost 6 bases, J lost 7 bases, and 19 bases lay in between. CDR1 and CDR2 from the germline V gene are SQVTM and ANQGSEA. This CDR3 has 13 residues. CDR3 sequence: CSVVRLGNPEQYF. Here the CDR3 DNA reads TGCAGCGTCGTTAGGCTGGGTAACCCGGAGCAGTACTTC.

This sequence joins TRBV10-2 and TRBJ2-3; possible D gene TRBD2, 6 bases. Germline V lookup: CDR1 WSHSY, CDR2 SAAADI. CDR3 size: 14 residues. Trimming stripped 6 bases from V and 0 bases from J, with 10 bases between. CDR3 in amino acids: CASRDYPSTDTQYF. Here the CDR3 DNA reads TGCGCCAGCAGGGACTACCCTAGCACAGATACGCAGTATTTT.

The sample holds one count of this clonotype. One end of the junction fails to match germline, which may point to a read error. The rearrangement joins TRBV10-3 to TRBJ2-6; 7 nucleotides line up with TRBD1. The CDR3 consists of 15 residues. CDR1 is ENHRY and CDR2 is SYGVKD in the germline V gene. This chain's CDR3 is CASSQGVSGANVLTF. Written as DNA, the CDR3 is TGTGCCAGCAGTCAGGGGGTGTCTGGGGCCAATGTCCTGACTTTC.

This clonotype was recorded at least ten times. This chain connects TRBV7-2 to TRBJ2-7; TRBD2 is a possible D gene (7 bases). The CDR3 sequence is 16 residues long. V lost 0 bases, J lost 6 bases, and 18 bases lay in between. The germline gives CDR1 SGHTA, CDR2 FQGNSA. In DNA, the CDR3 is TGTGCCAGCAGCTTAGCGGCTCGGGGAGGGGGGACCGAGCAGTACTTC. Translating gives CASSLAARGGGTEQYF.

The V and J genes are TRBV12-3 or TRBV12-4 and TRBJ2-2; the D gene is possibly TRBD1 (5 bases). This CDR3 has 15 residues. V dropped 6 bases and J dropped 0 bases, with 11 bases sitting between them. CDR3 residues: CASSGDRTNTGELFF. For the CDR3, the DNA is TGTGCCAGCAGCGGAGACAGAACGAACACCGGGGAGCTGTTTTTT.